The 26 T cell receptor beta chains below were found in one sample sequenced in a study of response to subunit inactivated influenza vaccine. TCRdb itself ran the RT-PCR reads through MiXCR, one entry per CDR3 protein. The sample carries about 570,000 distinct CDR3 sequences, 11% recorded once. The same sample was also studied in work on T cells expressing NK-cell markers. As that study records: Generation of TCR beta cDNA was performed by 5'RACE template switching incorporating UMIs.

Material: PBMCs from blood, obtained on the day of vaccination. All receptors come from a man aged 50-60 years who received an inactivated influenza vaccine.

The V and J genes are TRBV12-3 or TRBV12-4 and TRBJ2-7; TRBD1 is a possible D gene (6 bases). The CDR3 extends over 16 amino acids. V shed 2 bases and J shed 1 base, with 15 bases lying between them. CDR3 coding DNA: TGTGCCAGCAGTTTATGGCCCAGGGGCGGGTCCTACGAGCAGTACTTC. It translates to CASSLWPRGGSYEQYF.

The chain employs TRBV7-8 and TRBJ2-7; the D is unclear. CDR1 and CDR2 from the germline V gene are SGHVS and FQNEAQ. This CDR3 spans 14 amino acids. Trimming pared 3 bases from V and 3 bases from J, leaving 12 bases between. This CDR3 is CASSFSELHYEQYF. CDR3 in DNA: TGTGCCAGCAGCTTCAGCGAGCTTCACTACGAGCAGTACTTC.

V usage is TRBV5-2 and J usage is TRBJ2-3; TRBD2 is the table's D call and was not checked against the DNA. TRBV5-2 is marked as a pseudogene. The CDR3 sequence is 13 residues long. CDR3: CAMGPGLIDTQYF. The CDR3 DNA sequence: TGTGCCATGGGCCCGGGGCTCATAGATACGCAGTATTTT.

This chain links TRBV11-2 with TRBJ2-7; possibly TRBD1 for D (5 bases). The CDR3 is 14 residues long. CDR1 is SGHAT, CDR2 FQNNGV, per germline. V lost 5 bases to trimming and J lost 3 bases, with 14 bases between them. In DNA, the CDR3 is TGTGCCAGCAGCAAGGACCTCAGGGTCTACGAGCAGTACTTC. Translated: CASSKDLRVYEQYF.

This clonotype was counted a few times. CDR3 protein: CASTLRGNTGELFF. For the CDR3, the DNA is TGTGCCAGCACCTTACGGGGGAACACCGGGGAGCTGTTTTTT. The chain recombines TRBV12-3 or TRBV12-4 with TRBJ2-2; weak D call: TRBD2 (5 bases). The V end was cut by 7 bases, the J end by 1 base, with 10 bases between. The CDR3 totals 14 residues.

The chain joins TRBV24-1 to TRBJ2-5, with TRBD1 matching 9 bases. CDR3 length: 16 amino acids. Germline V gives CDR1 KGHDR, CDR2 SFDVKD. V trimming: 4 bases; J trimming: 4 bases; junction bases outside the gene matches: 9. The CDR3 here is CATSESGQGGGETQYF. The CDR3 DNA is TGTGCCACCAGTGAATCGGGACAGGGCGGAGGAGAGACCCAGTACTTC.

There are many counts of this clonotype. This rearrangement joins TRBV4-1 to TRBJ2-7; D could derive from TRBD1 or TRBD2 (5 bases each). Trimming took 1 base from V and 2 from J, leaving 15 bases between them. This CDR3 comprises 16 residues. Germline lookup yields CDR1 MGHRA and CDR2 YSYEKL. The CDR3 DNA follows: TGCGCCAGCAGCCAAGGAGTAATCCAGGGAGCCTACGAGCAGTACTTC. Protein product: CASSQGVIQGAYEQYF.

The chain employs TRBV6-1 and TRBJ2-1, with 16 bases identical to TRBD2. Germline CDR1 MNHNS, CDR2 SASEGT. Trimming cost V 6 bases and J 5 bases; bases outside gene matches: 13. This CDR3 is built from 19 residues. CDR3 sequence (DNA): TGTGCCAGCAGCCCCTCCGGGACTAGCGGGGGGGCCGGACACAATGAGCAGTTCTTC. This gives the protein CASSPSGTSGGAGHNEQFF.

V usage is TRBV24-1 and J usage is TRBJ2-3, with 15 nucleotides matching TRBD2. Germline values: CDR1 KGHDR, CDR2 SFDVKD. J was trimmed by 3 bases and V by 8 bases; bases with no gene match: 2. The CDR3 totals 15 residues. The CDR3 DNA reads as TGTGCCACCAAAGGGACTAGCGGGAGGACAGATACGCAGTATTTT. Protein: CATKGTSGRTDTQYF.

V usage is TRBV12-3 or TRBV12-4 and J usage is TRBJ2-7, with 8 bases fitting TRBD1. CDR3 length equals 15 residues. Losses at the gene ends were 5 bases for V and 4 bases for J; bases not matched to a gene: 10. Here the CDR3 DNA reads TGTGCCAGCAGTCCTGGGACAGGTCGTTTGTACGAGCAGTACTTC. Translation gives CASSPGTGRLYEQYF.

A single count supports this clonotype. This chain uses TRBV28 with TRBJ1-1; D possibly corresponds to TRBD1 (5 bases). The CDR3 covers 16 residues. The germline V and J ends were trimmed by 6 bases and 5 bases, with 22 bases remaining between them. The V gene's germline CDR1 is MDHEN and CDR2 SYDVKM. CDR3 coding DNA: TGTGCCAGCAGCCTCACCCGCACGGGGTGGGGGACTGAAGCTTTCTTT. Protein: CASSLTRTGWGTEAFF.

The V call is TRBV29-1, the J call TRBJ2-7, with a tentative D call TRBD1 (6 bases). In germline, CDR1 is SQVTM, CDR2 ANQGSEA. This CDR3 region has 14 residues. V lost 1 base and J lost 6, with 16 bases in between. Here the CDR3 DNA reads TGCAGCGTTGAAGCCCCAGGGGTGGTGGCCGAGCAGTACTTC. Protein: CSVEAPGVVAEQYF.

This chain links TRBV20-1 with TRBJ2-5; D remains ambiguous. The CDR3 loop spans 12 amino acids. Trimming stripped 6 bases from V and 4 bases from J, with 12 bases between. Germline-derived CDR1 and CDR2 are DFQATT and SNEGSKA (reference sequence). The CDR3, as DNA: TGCAGTGCCCCCATTGAGGTAGAGACCCAGTACTTC. Protein: CSAPIEVETQYF.

This clonotype was seen only a few times. V and J are TRBV5-1 and TRBJ2-1, with D perhaps TRBD2 (6 bases). V lost 0 bases and J 2 bases, leaving 12 bases between the germline ends. This CDR3 spans 16 amino acids. Germline V CDR1 and CDR2: SGHRS, YFSETQ. CDR3 bases: TGCGCCAGCAGCTTGGAGGCGGGGATCACCTACAATGAGCAGTTCTTC. As protein: CASSLEAGITYNEQFF.

This clonotype came up many times. This chain's CDR3 is CASSRRGGAFTGELFF. CDR3 in DNA: TGTGCCAGCAGTCGTCGCGGGGGGGCCTTCACCGGGGAGCTGTTTTTT. V and J are TRBV12-3 or TRBV12-4 and TRBJ2-2; 9 bases fit TRBD2. The CDR3 is 16 amino acids. V shed 5 bases, J shed 4 bases, and the junction held 8 bases outside the gene matches.

V gene TRBV20-1 combines with J gene TRBJ2-5; D is undetermined. Germline CDR1 is DFQATT and CDR2 is SNEGSKA (reference sequence). CDR3 length equals 13 residues. The V end lost 1 base, the J end lost 1 base, and 7 bases lay between the germline ends. DNA for the CDR3: TGCAGTGCTAGAGGTTTCAGCCAAGAGACCCAGTACTTC. Protein: CSARGFSQETQYF.

Only a few counts were recorded for this clonotype. The chain has TRBV5-5 and TRBJ1-2; 8 bases are shared with TRBD1. CDR3 length equals 16 residues. With V trimmed by 0 bases and J by 4 bases, 8 bases remained unmatched. The germline CDR1 and CDR2 sequences are SGHKS and YYEKEE (reference sequence). Here the CDR3 DNA reads TGTGCCAGCAGCTTGGAAGGGACAGGAAGTATCTATGGCTACACCTTC. As protein: CASSLEGTGSIYGYTF.

In its sample, this clonotype was seen a few times. This sequence joins TRBV2 and TRBJ2-7, with 8 nucleotides matching TRBD1. The CDR3 totals 16 residues. The V gene end was trimmed by 4 bases and the J gene end by 2 bases; junction bases not matched to a gene: 10. CDR1 is SNHLY and CDR2 is FYNNEI in the germline V gene. The CDR3 sequence is CASSGGTGLHAYEQYF. Here the CDR3 DNA reads TGTGCCAGCAGTGGGGGGACAGGCCTCCATGCCTACGAGCAGTACTTC.

This chain uses TRBV3-1 with TRBJ2-6; D call uncertain. Per germline, CDR1 LGHDT and CDR2 YNNKEL (reference sequence). The CDR3 covers 16 residues. V lost 5 bases to trimming and J lost 0 bases, with 11 bases between them. DNA of the CDR3: TGTGCCAGCAGCAAGGCCCCTGCCTCTGGGGCCAACGTCCTGACTTTC. Its translation: CASSKAPASGANVLTF.

This chain links TRBV6-2 or TRBV6-3 with TRBJ2-3; no clear D. There are 14 residues in the CDR3. V was clipped by 0 bases and J by 5 bases, with 9 bases between them. In germline, CDR1 is MNHEY, CDR2 SVGEGT. CDR3 amino acids: CASSYSIGRDTQYF. DNA of the CDR3: TGTGCCAGCAGTTACTCGATCGGGCGAGATACGCAGTATTTT.

In this sample, this clonotype turned up many times. This chain links TRBV20-1 with TRBJ2-1; 14 bases are shared with TRBD2. J was trimmed by 3 bases and V by 5 bases; bases with no gene match: 3. CDR1 is DFQATT, CDR2 SNEGSKA, per germline (reference sequence). CDR3 length equals 15 residues. The CDR3 is CSAGTSGRNYNEQFF. Written as DNA, the CDR3 is TGCAGTGCTGGGACTAGCGGGAGAAACTACAATGAGCAGTTCTTC.

This clonotype was seen only a few times. V usage is TRBV7-9 and J usage is TRBJ2-7, with 7 bases lining up with TRBD1. Per germline, CDR1 SEHNR and CDR2 FQNEAQ (reference sequence). After removal of 6 bases from V and 3 bases from J, the junction contained 17 bases not matched to a gene. The CDR3 has 17 amino acids. As DNA, the CDR3 is TGTGCCAGCAGACGACAGGGAGTCAGGGGATTACTCTACGAGCAGTACTTC. Amino acids: CASRRQGVRGLLYEQYF.

J is TRBJ2-5 and V is TRBV2; D is perhaps TRBD1 (5 bases). Per the germline V gene, CDR1 is SNHLY and CDR2 is FYNNEI. The V gene lost 2 bases and the J gene lost 1 base, with 11 bases spanning the gap. The CDR3 is 15 residues long. The CDR3 sequence: CASSEQRGPQETQYF. The CDR3 DNA follows: TGTGCCAGCAGTGAACAAAGGGGCCCCCAAGAGACCCAGTACTTC.

CDR3 protein: CASSFWTSGSRYEQYF. As DNA, the CDR3 is TGTGCCAGCAGCTTTTGGACTAGCGGGAGTCGGTACGAGCAGTACTTC. The chain recombines TRBV5-6 with TRBJ2-7; 13 positions agree with TRBD2. The V and J ends lost 2 bases and 4 bases, in that order; junction bases with no gene match: 6. Germline loops: CDR1 SGHDT, CDR2 YYEEEE. The CDR3 runs 16 residues.

This clonotype was detected only a few times. The gene calls are TRBV14 and TRBJ2-2; D unclear. Trimming stripped 2 bases from V and 1 base from J, with 8 bases between. The CDR3 extends over 15 amino acids. CDR1 is SGHDN and CDR2 is FVKESK in the germline V gene. CDR3 bases: TGTGCCAGCAGCCAAACCCGGGTGAACACCGGGGAGCTGTTTTTT. This sequence encodes CASSQTRVNTGELFF.

Many counts were recorded for this clonotype. This chain uses TRBV7-9 with TRBJ2-1, with D possibly matching TRBD2 (7 bases). This CDR3 is 13 amino acids long. Germline CDR1 is SEHNR and CDR2 is FQNEAQ (reference sequence). With 3 bases removed from V and 7 bases from J, the gap between germline ends came to 10 bases. The CDR3 sequence is CASSFRGANEQFF. CDR3 nucleotide sequence: TGTGCCAGCAGCTTCCGGGGGGCAAATGAGCAGTTCTTC.